The T cell receptor (beta chain) described here comes from a study of blood T cell repertoires in COVID-19. Whole-study context: Sample material is recorded as cDNA or gDNA derived from T cells, B-cell-depleted T cells, or PBMCs.

Methods used by the authors: Amplifying reference gene primers gave estimates of nucleated cell counts. TCRdb's copy holds only in-frame clones and misses some; the assay was immunoSEQ multiplex PCR. V, J and clone size reflect that table, while D and trimming were determined from the DNA. The sample includes roughly 80,000 clones, 85% to 95% seen only once; the top ten take approximately 1.6%. The CDR3 contains 15 residues. Trimming cost V 4 bases and J 9 bases, with 22 bases left between them. CDR1 SGHVS and CDR2 FNYEAQ come from the germline V gene. The clonotype comes from a man aged 55 to 69 with acute or convalescent COVID-19. The sequencing sample was made of peripheral blood. This chain uses TRBV7-6 with TRBJ2-7, with a possible D match to TRBD2 (5 bases). The CDR3 sequence: CASSSSVGSGIWQYF. CDR3 bases: TGTGCCAGCAGCTCCTCTGTTGGGAGCGGTATCTGGCAGTACTTC.